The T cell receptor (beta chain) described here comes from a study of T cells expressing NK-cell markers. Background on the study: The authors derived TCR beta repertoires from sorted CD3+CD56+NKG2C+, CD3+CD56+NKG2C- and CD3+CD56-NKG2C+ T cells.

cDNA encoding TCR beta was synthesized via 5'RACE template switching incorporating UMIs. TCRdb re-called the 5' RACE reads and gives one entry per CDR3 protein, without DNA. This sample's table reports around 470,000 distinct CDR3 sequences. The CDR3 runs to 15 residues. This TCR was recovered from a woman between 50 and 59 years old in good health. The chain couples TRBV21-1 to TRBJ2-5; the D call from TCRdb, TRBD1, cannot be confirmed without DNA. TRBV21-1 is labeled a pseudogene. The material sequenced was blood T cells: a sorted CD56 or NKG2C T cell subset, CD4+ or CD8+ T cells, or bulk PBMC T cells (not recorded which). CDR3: CAKLLGQGAQETQYF.